This passage covers 16 T cell receptor beta chains from one sample sequenced in a study of blood T cell repertoires in COVID-19. The data were produced by immunoSEQ multiplex PCR, yet TCRdb's version contains in-frame clones alone and is incomplete. The data hold about 42,000 clones, with 76% observed a single time. Sequencing was carried out using peripheral blood. Receptor source: a man older than 75 with acute or convalescent COVID-19.

The chain links TRBV18 to TRBJ2-7; D is ambiguous. Between the trimmed V and J ends, which lost 3 bases and 2 bases, there was a span of 8 bases. Looked up from germline, CDR1 is KGHSH and CDR2 is LQKENI. CDR3 length: 13 amino acids. CDR3 nucleotides: TGTGCCAGCTCACCTGCGGATACCTACGAGCAGTACTTC. It translates to CASSPADTYEQYF.

This chain uses TRBV19 with TRBJ2-7; the match to TRBD1 covers 7 bases. The V gene end was trimmed by 3 bases and the J gene end by 0 bases; junction bases not matched to a gene: 2. The V gene's germline CDR1 is LNHDA and CDR2 SQIVND (reference sequence). The CDR3 totals 14 residues. Written as DNA, the CDR3 is TGTGCCAGTAGTATTGGGGACAGCTCCTACGAGCAGTACTTC. It is translated as CASSIGDSSYEQYF. Using reference TRBV19 and TRBJ2-7 for the parts outside the CDR3, the full variable domain is DGGITQSPKYLFRKEGQNVTLSCEQNLNHDAMYWYRQDPGQGLRLIYYSQIVNDFQKGDIAEGYSVSREKKESFPLTVTSAQKNPTAFYLCASSIGDSSYEQYFGPGTRLTVT.

This clone was observed a single time. J is TRBJ2-1 and V is TRBV7-3; D might be TRBD2 (5 bases). Trimming took off 4 bases at V and 7 bases at J, with 11 bases between the two ends. In germline, CDR1 is SGHTA, CDR2 FQGTGA. CDR3 length: 13 residues. CDR3 bases: TGTGCCAGCAGCTCGGAGGCCAGGAATGAGCAGTTCTTC. Its translation is CASSSEARNEQFF.

This chain uses TRBV11-2 with TRBJ2-7, with 8 bases lining up with TRBD1. Trimming removed 4 bases from V and 3 bases from J; junction bases left unmatched: 5. Germline CDR1 and CDR2: SGHAT and FQNNGV. The CDR3 loop spans 14 amino acids. CDR3 sequence: CASSSSGQGYEQYF. For the CDR3, the DNA is TGTGCCAGCAGCTCCTCCGGACAGGGCTACGAGCAGTACTTC.

The chain is built from TRBV11-2 and TRBJ2-7; TRBD1 is a possible D gene (5 bases). The CDR3 loop spans 16 amino acids. Germline V gives CDR1 SGHAT, CDR2 FQNNGV. Trimming removed 5 bases from V and 3 bases from J, with 20 bases in between. CDR3 sequence: CASSRVPSGRVYEQYF. For the CDR3, the DNA is TGTGCCAGCAGCCGCGTGCCCTCAGGCAGGGTCTACGAGCAGTACTTC.

The chain has TRBV2 and TRBJ1-6; D gene uncertain. With 2 bases removed from V and 5 bases from J, the gap between germline ends came to 10 bases. The CDR3 runs to 15 residues. Germline lookup yields CDR1 SNHLY and CDR2 FYNNEI. This CDR3 is CASSEQPTHNSPLHF. CDR3 nucleotides: TGTGCCAGCAGTGAACAGCCGACACATAATTCACCCCTCCACTTT.

The rearrangement joins TRBV5-5 to TRBJ2-2; D is unclear. CDR3 size: 16 residues. Trimming pared 0 bases from V and 0 bases from J, leaving 9 bases between. Looked up from germline, CDR1 is SGHKS and CDR2 is YYEKEE (reference sequence). The CDR3 sequence is CASSLAPTANTGELFF. In DNA, the CDR3 is TGTGCCAGCAGCTTGGCCCCAACGGCGAACACCGGGGAGCTGTTTTTT.

J is TRBJ1-2 and V is TRBV3-1 (or the pseudogene TRBV3-2), with D unresolved. There are 15 residues in the CDR3. V was cut by 2 bases and J by 0 bases, with 10 bases left in between. The germline V gene has CDR1 LGHDT and CDR2 YNNKEL (reference sequence). CDR3 loop: CASSQLGTTNYGYTF. Written as DNA, the CDR3 is TGTGCCAGCAGCCAATTGGGTACTACTAACTATGGCTACACCTTC.

V usage is TRBV5-1 and J usage is TRBJ2-7; possibly TRBD1 for D (5 bases). The germline CDR1 and CDR2 sequences are SGHRS and YFSETQ. V was pared by 4 bases and J by 5 bases, with 13 bases between. This CDR3 region has 13 residues. The CDR3 here is CASSLGAQNEQYF. The CDR3 region has the DNA TGCGCCAGCAGCCTAGGGGCTCAGAACGAGCAGTACTTC.

This clone was observed a few times. The rearrangement joins TRBV28 to TRBJ1-4; 8 nucleotides line up with TRBD1. V shed 6 bases, J shed 5 bases, and the junction held 8 bases outside the gene matches. The CDR3 is 15 residues long. The germline CDR1 and CDR2 sequences are MDHEN and SYDVKM. CDR3 sequence (DNA): TGTGCCAGCAGAAGTCAACAGGGGGGGAATGAAAAACTGTTTTTT. Its protein is CASRSQQGGNEKLFF.

This clone turned up a few times. The CDR3 DNA reads TGTGCCAGCAGCCCTCGAGGGTGGATTTCCTACGAGCAGTACTTC. Translating gives CASSPRGWISYEQYF. The V gene is TRBV14, the J gene TRBJ2-7; tentative D call: TRBD2 (5 bases). V lost 4 bases, J lost 1 base, and 14 bases lay in between. The CDR3 extends over 15 amino acids. Germline V gives CDR1 SGHDN, CDR2 FVKESK.

The J gene is TRBJ2-3, the V gene TRBV6-6; possible D gene TRBD2, 6 bases. The germline gives CDR1 MNHNY, CDR2 SVGAGI (reference sequence). The CDR3 has 16 residues. The V and J ends lost 2 bases and 2 bases respectively, with 14 bases between them. The CDR3 protein is CASSYAYREPTDTQYF. The CDR3 DNA reads as TGTGCCAGCAGTTACGCTTACCGGGAGCCCACAGATACGCAGTATTTT.

As DNA, the CDR3 is TGTGCCAGCAGCCGCATGACAGGGTTCACTGAAGCTTTCTTT. Protein sequence: CASSRMTGFTEAFF. The genes are TRBV3-1 (or the pseudogene TRBV3-2) and TRBJ1-1, with 7 bases that match TRBD1. This CDR3 has 14 amino acids. Germline V lookup: CDR1 LGHDT, CDR2 YNNKEL (reference sequence). J gave up 4 bases and V 4 bases, and 6 bases lay outside the gene matches.

The gene calls are TRBV20-1 and TRBJ2-1; the D is unclear. CDR3 size: 11 residues. V was trimmed by 5 bases and J by 0 bases, leaving 2 bases between them. CDR1 and CDR2 from the germline V gene are DFQATT and SNEGSKA (reference sequence). CDR3 bases: TGCAGTGCTCACTCCTACAATGAGCAGTTCTTC. Its protein product is CSAHSYNEQFF.

In DNA, the CDR3 is TGTGCCAGCAGCCAAGAGGGACAGGGAGCTAACTATGGCTACACCTTC. Translated, it gives CASSQEGQGANYGYTF. The chain is built from TRBV4-2 and TRBJ1-2, with TRBD1 matching 9 bases. This CDR3 comprises 16 residues. Trimming took 0 bases from V and 0 from J; bases not matched to a gene: 2. Germline-derived CDR1 and CDR2 are LGHNA and YNFKEQ.

This chain uses TRBV7-8 with TRBJ2-7, with a weak D call TRBD1 (6 bases). Germline V lookup: CDR1 SGHVS, CDR2 FQNEAQ. V lost 11 bases, J lost 7 bases, and 27 bases lay in between. The CDR3 has 15 amino acids. The CDR3 loop reads CASNRGQGWEVEQYF. The CDR3 DNA reads TGTGCCTCAAATAGGGGCCAGGGGTGGGAAGTGGAGCAGTACTTC.